Following are 8 T cell receptor beta chains from one sample sequenced in a study of regulatory T cells in long-lasting Graves disease (dated by TCRdb to 2020 to 2022). The time point label for this specimen denotes: newly diagnosed GD, antithyroid drugs for less than 3 months. For both TCR sequencing and RNA sequencing, RNA was extracted from PBMCs in TRIzol. The library relied on multiplex PCR. The sequencer was an Illumina HiSeq 4000. TCR beta libraries were built with iRepertoire HTBI primers and Arm-PCR amplification of CDR3 regions. TCRdb trimmed public reads at Q25 via fastp, called clones via MiXCR and kept in-frame beta chains. Rows are unified per CDR3 protein, each entry keeping the most common DNA and genes. The sample profile shows some 500,000 distinct CDR3 sequences; around an eighth of them were found once. Roughly 9.7% of the sample belongs to the ten largest clones. This sample also belongs to another study, concerning T cells in Graves' hyperthyroidism and ophthalmopathy.

This specimen was peripheral blood mononuclear cells (PBMCs), taken at new diagnosis, from a patient treated with antithyroid drugs. The receptor set was obtained from a man aged 25-45 years with Graves disease. Donor details come from another sample of the same person, matched by shared clones.

This clonotype was seen ten or more times. This rearrangement joins TRBV7-3 to TRBJ2-3; tentatively, D is TRBD2 (6 bases). CDR1 SGHTA and CDR2 FQGTGA come from the germline V gene. The CDR3 length is 13 residues. Trimming removed 6 bases at V and 2 bases at J, with 9 bases between. The CDR3 sequence: CASSPGLTDTQYF. The CDR3 DNA follows: TGTGCCAGCAGTCCGGGACTCACAGATACGCAGTATTTT.

This clonotype was seen ten or more times. This rearrangement joins TRBV24-1 to TRBJ1-1, with D possibly matching TRBD1 (5 bases). The CDR3 spans 14 residues. Trimming removed 3 bases from V and 1 base from J, with 8 bases in between. Per germline, CDR1 KGHDR and CDR2 SFDVKD. For the CDR3, the DNA is TGTGCCACCAGTGATCTAGACAGGAACACTGAAGCTTTCTTT. Protein sequence: CATSDLDRNTEAFF.

This clonotype was counted ten times or more. The chain couples TRBV30 to TRBJ1-5; D is uncertain. The CDR3 consists of 15 residues. Germline V gene lookup returns CDR1 GTSNPN and CDR2 SVGIG (reference sequence). V lost 1 base and J 6 bases, leaving 16 bases between the germline ends. CDR3 region: CAWSAPPGYGQPQHF. CDR3 DNA: TGTGCCTGGAGTGCCCCCCCCGGGTATGGTCAGCCCCAGCATTTT. Full variable domain (remainder filled in from reference TRBV30 and TRBJ1-5): SQTIHQWPATLVQPVGSPLSLECTVEGTSNPNLYWYRQAAGRGLQLLFYSVGIGQISSEVPQNLSASRPQDRQFILSSKKLLLSDSGFYLCAWSAPPGYGQPQHFGDGTRLSIL.

This clonotype was found many times. The chain couples TRBV28 to TRBJ2-7, with a possible D match to TRBD1 (6 bases). Germline V lookup: CDR1 MDHEN, CDR2 SYDVKM. Trimming stripped 6 bases from V and 4 bases from J, with 16 bases between. The CDR3 is 14 residues long. In DNA form, the CDR3 reads TGTGCCAGCAGAACAGGGTCGAAGGGGTACGAGCAGTACTTC. This sequence encodes CASRTGSKGYEQYF.

This clonotype was seen at least ten times. As DNA, the CDR3 is TGTGCCAGCAGCGCAGCCGGGTGGACTAGCGGGTCCAGCTCCTACGAGCAGTACTTC. Translated: CASSAAGWTSGSSSYEQYF. This chain uses TRBV7-9 with TRBJ2-7; TRBD2 matches at 11 bases. Germline V lookup: CDR1 SEHNR, CDR2 FQNEAQ (reference sequence). This CDR3 comprises 19 residues. The V gene end was trimmed by 5 bases and the J gene end by 0 bases; junction bases not matched to a gene: 15.

This clonotype is medium-sized in the sample. The chain couples TRBV27 to TRBJ2-5; a weak D match, TRBD2 (5 bases). CDR3 size: 14 residues. Germline CDR1 and CDR2: MNHEY and SMNVEV (reference sequence). Trimming took 5 bases from V and 3 from J, leaving 13 bases between them. CDR3 loop: CASSPRRGEETQYF. Written as DNA, the CDR3 is TGTGCCAGCAGTCCGCGACGGGGAGAAGAGACCCAGTACTTC.

At least ten counts were recorded for this clonotype. This chain connects TRBV12-3 or TRBV12-4 to TRBJ2-5; TRBD2 is a possible D gene (6 bases). V dropped 5 bases and J dropped 5 bases, with 15 bases sitting between them. The CDR3 extends over 14 amino acids. CDR3 protein: CASSPIGRGETQYF. DNA of the CDR3: TGTGCCAGCAGTCCAATCGGGCGGGGTGAGACCCAGTACTTC.

This clonotype has at least ten counts. The chain has TRBV2 and TRBJ1-4; D unresolved. The germline gives CDR1 SNHLY, CDR2 FYNNEI. There are 13 residues in the CDR3. Trimming pared 4 bases from V and 5 bases from J, leaving 8 bases between. The CDR3 loop reads CASSGDVNEKLFF. CDR3 nucleotides: TGTGCCAGCAGTGGAGACGTGAATGAAAAACTGTTTTTT. The whole variable domain, filled in from reference TRBV2 and TRBJ1-4, reads EPEVTQTPSHQVTQMGQEVILRCVPISNHLYFYWYRQILGQKVEFLVSFYNNEISEKSEIFDDQFSVERPDGSNFTLKIRSTKLEDSAMYFCASSGDVNEKLFFGSGTQLSVL.